Included here is one T cell receptor (beta chain) sequence, with context. This clonotype appeared a few times. There is no known antigen for this receptor. The input lacks base qualities; no much larger clone sits a single base away. The data are from a study of identical twins (dated by TCRdb to the mid-2010s). About the study as a whole: To test whether fetal clonotypes persist, this study deep-sequenced TCR alpha and beta repertoires from monozygotic twins, from unrelated adults of various ages, and from cord blood. To rule out contamination, replicate twin experiments were performed at different times with different library preparation protocols.

Trimming takes 5 bases off V and 1 base off J; junction bases not matched to a gene: 7. Measured from the cysteine to the phenylalanine, the CDR3 is 16 residues long. The kept DNA is CDR3 alone, 48 bases in frame from the first base. The method was 5' RACE. This sample was sequenced with an Illumina HiSeq 2000. Template switching added a universal primer binding site, and the final cDNA carried a unique molecular identifier that allowed TCR cDNA molecules to be counted accurately. Specific primers in the conserved constant-segment region were used to synthesize first-strand cDNA for the TCR alpha and beta chains. To control for contamination, every cDNA library carried two barcodes: a SMART-Mk sample barcode plus Illumina barcodes. TruSeq adapter sequences along with Illumina sample barcodes were introduced in two successive PCR steps. Sequencing of the TCR alpha and beta cDNA libraries was done on the Illumina HiSeq platform using custom primers. In the paper's pipeline: Raw reads were processed with MiGEC to extract unique molecular identifiers, and MiXCR was used to determine CDR3 positions. For each individual, recombination models were inferred using an EM algorithm with the repgenHMM and IGoR tools. Shared clonotypes were analyzed with the tcR package in R, and sharing was normalized by the product of cloneset sizes. To study raw recombination without the effects of thymic and clonal selection, out-of-frame nonproductive sequences were analyzed. The public reads were run again by TCRdb, first through fastp at Q25 and then through MiXCR, and only productive beta chains were kept. Every distinct CDR3 protein forms one entry, paired with its most common genes and DNA. None of the V and J calls come from the authors' own analysis; TCRdb made them. This sample has about 570,000 distinct CDR3 sequences in its table, and roughly 9.5% of those were observed once. The ten largest clones take up roughly 3% of the sample.

Every donor was a healthy Caucasian. The twin cohort comprised three pairs of female monozygotic twins, all aged roughly 18 to 30 years. Peripheral blood mononuclear cells were the source from which RNA for the TCR libraries was isolated. Overall study outcomes, separate from this receptor: Recombination models systematically underestimated out-of-frame TCR alpha sharing in monozygotic twins but agreed with sharing between unrelated individuals. Because the same donors could not be followed over many years, the conclusions relied on cross-sectional statistical analysis. Zero-insertion analyses could be partly confounded by invariant T cells such as MAIT and iNKT, though diverse VJ usage argued against such confounding for most clonotypes. Out-of-frame TCR alpha sequences shared between twins showed an excess of low generation-probability sequences compared with coincidental sharing between unrelated individuals. The excess sharing between twins in beta out-of-frame sequences was weaker because fewer shared sequences reduced the signal-to-noise ratio. Fewer insertions were carried by abundant cord blood beta clonotypes, a similar but weaker trend appeared in young adult naive repertoires, and no such trend appeared in memory repertoires.

These same data were also listed under a study on yellow fever vaccine responses in identical twins. The other study reports the following: According to the authors, the vaccine-induced T cell response in identical twins seemed to be partly convergent and partly specific to each individual. The study precisely tracked vaccine-responding T cell clones in identical twins.

The sequenced sample was PBMCs. The chain employs TRBV12-3 or TRBV12-4 and TRBJ2-5, with 10 central nucleotides matching TRBD2. The source is a young woman in good health. For the CDR3, the sequence is CASSPLAGGGQETQYF. The base sequence is TGTGCCAGCAGTCCCTTAGCGGGAGGAGGCCAAGAGACCCAGTACTTC.